This is a list of T cell receptor beta chains from one sample in a study of neurological immune-mediated disorders. TCRdb reprocessed the 5' RACE reads with MiXCR, giving one entry per CDR3 protein. The table shows some 35,000 distinct CDR3 sequences, with around 10% occurring only once. Material: CD4+ T cells from blood. Receptors were obtained from a woman aged 30 to 39 with HTLV-1-associated myelopathy (HAM/TSP). The CDR3 runs from the conserved cysteine through the conserved F or W. Each record gives: J gene, V gene, CDR3 protein.

TRBJ2-1 | TRBV7-8 | CASSYRVPNEQFF
TRBJ1-6 | TRBV20-1 | CSARDRGYNSPLHF
TRBJ1-1 | TRBV30 | CAWANRVGAFF
TRBJ1-6 | TRBV2 | CASRGEGSPLHF
TRBJ1-1 | TRBV12-3/TRBV12-4 | CASTPTGGNTEAFF
TRBJ2-7 | TRBV20-1 | CSASRRTSYEQYF
TRBJ2-3 | TRBV18 | CASSPASGGTDTQYF
TRBJ2-7 | TRBV11-1 | CASRESGQLSSYEQYF
TRBJ2-6 | TRBV27 | CASSLHRRDRVPGANVLTF
TRBJ2-7 | TRBV5-1 | CASSSAGTYEQYF
TRBJ2-3 | TRBV20-1 | CSAPGLAGGGTDTQYF
TRBJ2-3 | TRBV5-1 | CASTKGDLTDTQYF
TRBJ1-2 | TRBV7-6 | CASSSEGDTRLYYGYTF
TRBJ2-3 | TRBV2 | CASATERTDTQYF
TRBJ2-7 | TRBV28 | CASSLYPPLDRGREQYF
TRBJ2-2 | TRBV5-1 | CASSLPGGAGGELFF
TRBJ2-1 | TRBV20-1 | CSASIAGGYSYNEQFF
TRBJ1-2 | TRBV5-6 | CASSFYICSAAQGEDGYTF
TRBJ1-1 | TRBV5-1 | CASSNRTRSNTEAFF
TRBJ1-6 | TRBV18 | CASSPGVSYNSPLHF
TRBJ1-4 | TRBV10-2 | CASSDSARELFF
TRBJ2-7 | TRBV5-1 | CASSLGSPVDEQYF
TRBJ2-2 | TRBV7-2 | CASSPYSTTGELFF
TRBJ2-2 | TRBV20-1 | CSARDPFRQGGYTGELFF
TRBJ1-2 | TRBV6-1 | CASSENRGAQGYTF
TRBJ2-3 | TRBV20-1 | CSGGIHTDTQYF
TRBJ2-3 | TRBV5-5 | CASSLDNRKVTDTQYF
TRBJ2-3 | TRBV20-1 | CSAGAFTDTQYF
TRBJ1-3 | TRBV9 | CASSVVDRGTGNTIYF
TRBJ2-1 | TRBV7-2 | CASSVVRDSRRPQFF
TRBJ2-3 | TRBV7-2 | CASSLARLDTQYF
TRBJ2-7 | TRBV3-1 | CASSTHGQGAGQYF
TRBJ2-3 | TRBV4-2 | CASSQEVLAGTTDTQYF
TRBJ2-5 | TRBV3-1 | CASISAAETQYF
TRBJ2-7 | TRBV7-9 | CASSPSGRGGSYEQYF
TRBJ2-2 | TRBV12-3/TRBV12-4 | CASRLPGPRGGELFF
TRBJ1-6 | TRBV20-1 | CSARTGTVNSPLHF
TRBJ1-1 | TRBV5-1 | CASSSSDRGIAFF
TRBJ1-1 | TRBV18 | CASSPDRMNTEAFF
TRBJ2-7 | TRBV5-6 | CASSLEGRSGYEQYF
TRBJ1-2 | TRBV20-1 | CSASQSPYGYTF
TRBJ2-7 | TRBV5-1 | CASSLGQGMGYEQYF
TRBJ2-7 | TRBV20-1 | CSARDLPGYTYEQYF
TRBJ2-7 | TRBV5-1 | CASSLRGGSYEQYF
TRBJ2-1 | TRBV3-1 | CASSQDPSRENEQFF
TRBJ1-2 | TRBV7-9 | CASSLGGNYGYTF
TRBJ1-1 | TRBV7-9 | CASSLPADTEAFF